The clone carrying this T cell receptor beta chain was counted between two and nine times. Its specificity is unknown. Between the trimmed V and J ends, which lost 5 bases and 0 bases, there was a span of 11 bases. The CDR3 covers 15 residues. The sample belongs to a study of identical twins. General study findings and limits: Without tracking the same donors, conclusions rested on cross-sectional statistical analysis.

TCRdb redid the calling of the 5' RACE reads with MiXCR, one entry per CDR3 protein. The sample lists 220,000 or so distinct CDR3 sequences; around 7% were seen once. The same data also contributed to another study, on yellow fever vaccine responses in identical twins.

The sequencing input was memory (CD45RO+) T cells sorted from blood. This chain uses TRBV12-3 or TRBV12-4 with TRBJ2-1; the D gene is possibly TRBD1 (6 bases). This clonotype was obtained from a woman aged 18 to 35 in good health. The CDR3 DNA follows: TGTGCCAGCAGTCAGGGGCTCATCTCCTACAATGAGCAGTTCTTC. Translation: CASSQGLISYNEQFF.